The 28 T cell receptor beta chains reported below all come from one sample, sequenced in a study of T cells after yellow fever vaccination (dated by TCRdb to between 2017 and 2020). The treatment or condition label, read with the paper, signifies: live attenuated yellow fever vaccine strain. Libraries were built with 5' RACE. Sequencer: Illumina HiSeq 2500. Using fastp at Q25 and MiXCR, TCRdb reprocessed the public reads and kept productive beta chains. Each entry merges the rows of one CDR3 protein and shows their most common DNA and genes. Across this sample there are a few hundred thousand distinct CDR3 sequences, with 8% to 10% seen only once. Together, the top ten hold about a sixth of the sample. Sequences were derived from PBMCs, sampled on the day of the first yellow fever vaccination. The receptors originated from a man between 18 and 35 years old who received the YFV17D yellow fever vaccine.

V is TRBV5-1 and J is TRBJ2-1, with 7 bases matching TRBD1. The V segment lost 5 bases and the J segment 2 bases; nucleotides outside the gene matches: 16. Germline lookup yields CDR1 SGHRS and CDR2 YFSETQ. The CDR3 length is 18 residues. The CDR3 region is CASRRVGQATSPYNEQFF. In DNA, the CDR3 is TGCGCCAGCAGGCGTGTCGGACAGGCGACGAGCCCCTACAATGAGCAGTTCTTC.

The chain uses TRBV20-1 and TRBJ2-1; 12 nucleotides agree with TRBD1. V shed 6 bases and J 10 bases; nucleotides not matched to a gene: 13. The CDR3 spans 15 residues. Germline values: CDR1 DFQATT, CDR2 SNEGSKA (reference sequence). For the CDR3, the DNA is TGCAGTGCCCCCATCCCGGGACAGGGGGCTGGGGAGCAGTTCTTC. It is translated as CSAPIPGQGAGEQFF.

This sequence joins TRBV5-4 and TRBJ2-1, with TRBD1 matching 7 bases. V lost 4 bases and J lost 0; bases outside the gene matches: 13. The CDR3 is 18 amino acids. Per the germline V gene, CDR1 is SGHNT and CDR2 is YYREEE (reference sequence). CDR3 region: CASSMGAQGSISYNEQFF. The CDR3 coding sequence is TGTGCCAGCAGCATGGGAGCACAGGGGTCTATCTCCTACAATGAGCAGTTCTTC.

The CDR3 sequence: CASSLTGSFIGETQYF. CDR3 in DNA: TGCGCCAGCAGCTTAACAGGGAGTTTTATCGGGGAGACCCAGTACTTC. The chain uses TRBV5-1 and TRBJ2-5; perhaps TRBD1 as D (6 bases). Looked up from germline, CDR1 is SGHRS and CDR2 is YFSETQ. This CDR3 is built from 16 residues. V was clipped by 2 bases and J by 5 bases, with 19 bases between them.

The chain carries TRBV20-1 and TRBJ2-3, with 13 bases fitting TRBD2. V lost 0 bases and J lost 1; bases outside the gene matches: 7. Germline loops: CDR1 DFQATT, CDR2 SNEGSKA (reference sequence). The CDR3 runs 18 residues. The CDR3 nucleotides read TGCAGTGCTAGAGATTGGACTAGCGGGGGAGAGCGCACAGATACGCAGTATTTT. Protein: CSARDWTSGGERTDTQYF.

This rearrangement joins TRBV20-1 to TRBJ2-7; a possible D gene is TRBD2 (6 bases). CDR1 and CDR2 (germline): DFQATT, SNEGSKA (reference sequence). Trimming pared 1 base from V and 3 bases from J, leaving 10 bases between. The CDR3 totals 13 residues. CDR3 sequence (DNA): TGCAGTGCTAGAGGGACGGGGGACTACGAGCAGTACTTC. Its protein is CSARGTGDYEQYF.

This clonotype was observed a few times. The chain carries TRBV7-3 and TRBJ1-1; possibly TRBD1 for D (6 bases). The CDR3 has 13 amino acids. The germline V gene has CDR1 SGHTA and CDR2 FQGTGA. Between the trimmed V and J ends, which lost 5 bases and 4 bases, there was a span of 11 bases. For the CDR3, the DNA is TGTGCCAGCAGCCGAGGGGGGGGCACTGAAGCTTTCTTT. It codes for CASSRGGGTEAFF.

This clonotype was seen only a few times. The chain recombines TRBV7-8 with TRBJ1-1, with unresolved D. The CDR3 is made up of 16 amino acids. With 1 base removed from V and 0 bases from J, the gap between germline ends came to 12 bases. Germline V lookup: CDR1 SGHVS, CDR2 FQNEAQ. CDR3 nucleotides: TGTGCCAGCAGCTTAGACCCCCCTTTTTTGAACACTGAAGCTTTCTTT. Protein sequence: CASSLDPPFLNTEAFF.

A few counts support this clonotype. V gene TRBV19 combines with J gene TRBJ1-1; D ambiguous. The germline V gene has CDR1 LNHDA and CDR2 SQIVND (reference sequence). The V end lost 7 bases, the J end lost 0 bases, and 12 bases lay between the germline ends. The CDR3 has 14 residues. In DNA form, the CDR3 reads TGTGCCAGTAATTTTATAGCGGTGAACACTGAAGCTTTCTTT. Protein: CASNFIAVNTEAFF.

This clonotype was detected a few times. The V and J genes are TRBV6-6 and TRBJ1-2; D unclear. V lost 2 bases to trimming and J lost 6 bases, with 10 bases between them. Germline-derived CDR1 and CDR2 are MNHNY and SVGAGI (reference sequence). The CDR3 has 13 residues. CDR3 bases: TGTGCCAGCAGTTACCGCCAGACCCATGGCTACACCTTC. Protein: CASSYRQTHGYTF.

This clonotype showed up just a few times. The CDR3 DNA sequence: TGTGCCACCGCAAGTGGCCCCCATCAGCCCCAGCATTTT. Translated, it gives CATASGPHQPQHF. The chain recombines TRBV2 with TRBJ1-5; D ambiguous. Germline V lookup: CDR1 SNHLY, CDR2 FYNNEI. V was shortened by 10 bases and J by 5 bases, with 15 bases between the two germline ends. CDR3 size: 13 residues.

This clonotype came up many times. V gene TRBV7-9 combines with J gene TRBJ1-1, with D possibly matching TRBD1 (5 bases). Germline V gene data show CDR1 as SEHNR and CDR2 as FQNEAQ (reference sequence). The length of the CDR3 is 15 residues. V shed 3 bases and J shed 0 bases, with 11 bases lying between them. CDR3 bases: TGTGCCAGCAGCTTCGAGGGGTTCATGAACACTGAAGCTTTCTTT. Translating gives CASSFEGFMNTEAFF. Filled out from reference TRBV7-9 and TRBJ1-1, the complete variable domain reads DTGVSQNPRHKITKRGQNVTFRCDPISEHNRLYWYRQTLGQGPEFLTYFQNEAQLEKSRLLSDRFSAERPKGSFSTLEIQRTEQGDSAMYLCASSFEGFMNTEAFFGQGTRLTVV.

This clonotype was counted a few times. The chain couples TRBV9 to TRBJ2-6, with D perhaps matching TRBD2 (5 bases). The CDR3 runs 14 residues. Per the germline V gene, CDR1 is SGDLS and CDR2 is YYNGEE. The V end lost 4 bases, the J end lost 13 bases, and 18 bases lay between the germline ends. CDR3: CASSSNSQSGVLTF. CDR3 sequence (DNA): TGTGCCAGCAGCTCGAACAGCCAGTCGGGGGTCCTGACTTTC.

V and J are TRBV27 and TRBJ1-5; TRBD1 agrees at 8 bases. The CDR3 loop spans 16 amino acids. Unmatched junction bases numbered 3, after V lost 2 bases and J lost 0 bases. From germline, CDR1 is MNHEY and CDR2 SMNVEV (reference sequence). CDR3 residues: CASSLRRGHSNQPQHF. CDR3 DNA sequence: TGTGCCAGCAGTTTACGCAGGGGGCATAGCAATCAGCCCCAGCATTTT.

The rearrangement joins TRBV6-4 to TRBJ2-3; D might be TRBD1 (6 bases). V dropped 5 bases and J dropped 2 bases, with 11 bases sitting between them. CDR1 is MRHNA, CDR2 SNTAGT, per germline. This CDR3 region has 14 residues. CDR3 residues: CASSPQGATDTQYF. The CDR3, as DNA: TGTGCCAGCAGTCCACAGGGAGCCACAGATACGCAGTATTTT.

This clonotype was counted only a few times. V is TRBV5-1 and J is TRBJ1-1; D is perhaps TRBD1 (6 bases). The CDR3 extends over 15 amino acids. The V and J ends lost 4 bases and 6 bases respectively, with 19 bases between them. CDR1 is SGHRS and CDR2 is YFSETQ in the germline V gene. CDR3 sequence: CASSDLRGMSAEAFF. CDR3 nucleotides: TGCGCCAGCAGCGACCTAAGGGGGATGTCGGCTGAAGCTTTCTTT.

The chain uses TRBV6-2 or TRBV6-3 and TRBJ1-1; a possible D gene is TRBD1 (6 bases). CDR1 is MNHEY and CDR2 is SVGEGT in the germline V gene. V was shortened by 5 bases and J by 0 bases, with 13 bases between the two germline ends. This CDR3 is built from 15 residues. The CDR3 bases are TGTGCCAGCAGTACAGGGCCTCGAATGAACACTGAAGCTTTCTTT. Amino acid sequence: CASSTGPRMNTEAFF.

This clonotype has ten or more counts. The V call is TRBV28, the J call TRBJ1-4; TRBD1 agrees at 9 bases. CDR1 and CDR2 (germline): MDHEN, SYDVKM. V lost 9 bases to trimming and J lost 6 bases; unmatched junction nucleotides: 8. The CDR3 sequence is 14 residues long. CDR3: CASSPGQGHEKLFF. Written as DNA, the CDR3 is TGTGCCAGTTCCCCGGGACAGGGTCATGAAAAACTGTTTTTT. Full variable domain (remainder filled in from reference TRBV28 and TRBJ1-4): DVKVTQSSRYLVKRTGEKVFLECVQDMDHENMFWYRQDPGLGLRLIYFSYDVKMKEKGDIPEGYSVSREKKERFSLILESASTNQTSMYLCASSPGQGHEKLFFGSGTQLSVL.

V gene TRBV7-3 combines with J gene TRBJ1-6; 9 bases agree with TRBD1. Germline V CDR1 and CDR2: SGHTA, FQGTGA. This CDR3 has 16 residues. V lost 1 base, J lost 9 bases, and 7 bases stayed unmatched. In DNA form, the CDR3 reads TGTGCCAGCAGCTTAAATCCGGGACAGGGTAGTTCACCCCTCCACTTT. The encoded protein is CASSLNPGQGSSPLHF.

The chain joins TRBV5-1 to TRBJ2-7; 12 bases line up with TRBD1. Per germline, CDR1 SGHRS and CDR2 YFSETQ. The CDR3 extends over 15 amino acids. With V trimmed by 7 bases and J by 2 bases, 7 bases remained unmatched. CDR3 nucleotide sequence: TGCGCCAGCTCAATCCGGGACAGGGGGCCCTACGAGCAGTACTTC. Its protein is CASSIRDRGPYEQYF.

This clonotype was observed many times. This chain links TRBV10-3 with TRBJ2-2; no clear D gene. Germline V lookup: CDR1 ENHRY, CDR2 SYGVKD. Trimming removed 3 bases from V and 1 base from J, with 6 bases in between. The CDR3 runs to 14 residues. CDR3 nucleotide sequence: TGTGCCATCAGTGAACTGGGGAACACCGGGGAGCTGTTTTTT. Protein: CAISELGNTGELFF.

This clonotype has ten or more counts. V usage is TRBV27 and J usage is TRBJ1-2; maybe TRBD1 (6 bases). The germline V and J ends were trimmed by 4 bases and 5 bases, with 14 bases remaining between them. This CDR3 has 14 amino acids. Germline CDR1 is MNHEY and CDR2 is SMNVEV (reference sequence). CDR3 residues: CASSSNREWYGYTF. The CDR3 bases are TGTGCCAGCAGTTCAAACAGGGAGTGGTATGGCTACACCTTC.

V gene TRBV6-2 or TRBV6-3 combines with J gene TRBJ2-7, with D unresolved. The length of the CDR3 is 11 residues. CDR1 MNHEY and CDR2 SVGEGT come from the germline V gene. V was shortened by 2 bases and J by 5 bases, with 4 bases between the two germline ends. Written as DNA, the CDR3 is TGTGCCAGCAGTTACAGCGACGAGCAGTACGTC. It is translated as CASSYSDEQYV.

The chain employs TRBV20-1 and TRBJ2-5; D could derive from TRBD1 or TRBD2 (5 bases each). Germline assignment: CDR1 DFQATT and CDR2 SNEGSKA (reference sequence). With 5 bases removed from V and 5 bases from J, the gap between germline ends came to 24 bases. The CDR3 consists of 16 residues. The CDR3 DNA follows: TGCAGTGCTGAGCCCGTGTTGGGGGTGGGGTGGGAGACCCAGTACTTC. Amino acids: CSAEPVLGVGWETQYF.

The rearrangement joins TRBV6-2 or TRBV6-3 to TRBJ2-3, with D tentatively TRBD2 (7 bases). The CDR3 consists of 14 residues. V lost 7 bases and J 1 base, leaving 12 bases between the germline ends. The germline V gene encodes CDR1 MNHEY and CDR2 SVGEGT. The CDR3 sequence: CASTRGARTDTQYF. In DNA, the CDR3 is TGTGCCAGCACCCGGGGGGCCCGCACAGATACGCAGTATTTT.

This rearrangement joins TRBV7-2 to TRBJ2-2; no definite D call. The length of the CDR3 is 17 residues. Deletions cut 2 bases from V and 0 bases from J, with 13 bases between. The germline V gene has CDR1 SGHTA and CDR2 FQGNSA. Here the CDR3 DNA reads TGTGCCAGCAGCTTACTGATGCGGCAAGCGAACACCGGGGAGCTGTTTTTT. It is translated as CASSLLMRQANTGELFF.

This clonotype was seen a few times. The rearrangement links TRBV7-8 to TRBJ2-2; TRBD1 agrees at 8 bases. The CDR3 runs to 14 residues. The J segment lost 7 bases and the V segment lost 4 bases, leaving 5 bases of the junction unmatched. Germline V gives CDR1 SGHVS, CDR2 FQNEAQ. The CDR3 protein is CASSSSGGHGELFF. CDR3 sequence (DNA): TGTGCCAGCAGCTCGTCAGGGGGCCACGGGGAGCTGTTTTTT.

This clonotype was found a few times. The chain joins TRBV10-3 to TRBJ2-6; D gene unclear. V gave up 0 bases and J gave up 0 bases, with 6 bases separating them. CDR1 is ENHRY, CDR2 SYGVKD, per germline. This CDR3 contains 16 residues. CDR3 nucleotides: TGTGCCATCAGTGAGTCGACGTTCTCTGGGGCCAACGTCCTGACTTTC. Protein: CAISESTFSGANVLTF.